These 9 T cell receptor beta chains came from one sample sequenced in a study of response to subunit inactivated influenza vaccine. TCRdb ran MiXCR on the RT-PCR reads and lists one entry per CDR3 protein. The sample carries hundreds of thousands of distinct CDR3 sequences, 10% to 11% recorded once. The sample here was PBMCs from blood, taken around seven weeks after vaccination. The receptors were gathered from a man aged 45 to 65 who received an inactivated influenza vaccine.

The rearrangement links TRBV27 to TRBJ2-1, with no clear D. Germline CDR1 reads MNHEY; CDR2 reads SMNVEV (reference sequence). The CDR3 runs to 16 residues. V was clipped by 5 bases and J by 0 bases, with 14 bases between them. CDR3 bases: TGTGCCAGCAGTGGATCACGGGTGAGCTCCTACAATGAGCAGTTCTTC. Amino acid sequence: CASSGSRVSSYNEQFF.

This clonotype was seen many times. The junction and the germline gene differ at one end; a read error may be behind it. V and J are TRBV12-3 or TRBV12-4 and TRBJ2-7, with TRBD2 as a possible D gene (6 bases). The CDR3 loop spans 11 amino acids. The CDR3 DNA is TGTGCCAGCAGTTTTCAAACCGGGACTGTCTTC. It codes for CASSFQTGTVF.

This clonotype has only a few counts. This sequence joins TRBV28 and TRBJ2-2; D may be TRBD1 (6 bases). V was shortened by 3 bases and J by 1 base, with 15 bases between the two germline ends. Germline-derived CDR1 and CDR2 are MDHEN and SYDVKM. CDR3 length: 17 amino acids. The CDR3 sequence is CASSFTAGRGNTGELFF. In nucleotides, the CDR3 is TGTGCCAGCAGTTTCACGGCAGGCAGGGGGAACACCGGGGAGCTGTTTTTT.

This clonotype was recorded many times. J is TRBJ2-7 and V is TRBV30; TRBD1 might be the D (6 bases). The CDR3 loop spans 14 amino acids. V lost 0 bases and J lost 7, with 16 bases in between. Germline V gene data show CDR1 as GTSNPN and CDR2 as SVGIG (reference sequence). The CDR3 DNA follows: TGTGCCTGGAGTGTACTTGGGGGCGCGAGGGAGCAGTACTTC. It encodes CAWSVLGGAREQYF.

The chain couples TRBV5-1 to TRBJ2-1; TRBD1 matches at 11 bases. After removal of 9 bases from V and 7 bases from J, the junction contained 9 bases not matched to a gene. Per the germline V gene, CDR1 is SGHRS and CDR2 is YFSETQ. The CDR3 covers 14 residues. The CDR3 DNA reads as TGCGCCACCTCCCTGGGACAGGGGGTTAATGAGCAGTTCTTC. Translating it yields CATSLGQGVNEQFF.

The V gene is TRBV29-1, the J gene TRBJ1-5; D is perhaps TRBD1 (6 bases). V lost 8 bases and J lost 5, with 13 bases in between. Germline values: CDR1 SQVTM, CDR2 ANQGSEA. CDR3 length: 12 amino acids. The DNA for the CDR3 is TGCAGCCTTGGGGCAGGGGATCAGCCCCAGCATTTT. The encoded protein is CSLGAGDQPQHF.

This clonotype was counted a few times. This chain links TRBV12-3 or TRBV12-4 with TRBJ1-5; unclear D gene. The CDR3 is made up of 13 amino acids. Trimming removed 6 bases from V and 6 bases from J, with 12 bases in between. The CDR3 loop reads CASRGGAPQPQHF. As DNA, the CDR3 is TGTGCCAGCAGGGGAGGAGCCCCTCAGCCCCAGCATTTT.

This chain connects TRBV7-2 to TRBJ1-4; D is unresolved. V was clipped by 4 bases and J by 4 bases, with 7 bases between them. CDR1 is SGHTA, CDR2 FQGNSA, per germline. CDR3 size: 13 residues. This CDR3 is CASSSRGNEKLFF. CDR3 nucleotide sequence: TGTGCCAGCAGCTCGCGTGGTAATGAAAAACTGTTTTTT.

This clonotype has only a few counts. The chain joins TRBV12-3 or TRBV12-4 to TRBJ2-3, with TRBD2 matching 7 bases. J gave up 2 bases and V 6 bases, and 2 bases lay outside the gene matches. The CDR3 covers 13 residues. The CDR3 nucleotides are TGTGCCAGCAGAGGGACTACCACAGATACGCAGTATTTT. Protein: CASRGTTTDTQYF.